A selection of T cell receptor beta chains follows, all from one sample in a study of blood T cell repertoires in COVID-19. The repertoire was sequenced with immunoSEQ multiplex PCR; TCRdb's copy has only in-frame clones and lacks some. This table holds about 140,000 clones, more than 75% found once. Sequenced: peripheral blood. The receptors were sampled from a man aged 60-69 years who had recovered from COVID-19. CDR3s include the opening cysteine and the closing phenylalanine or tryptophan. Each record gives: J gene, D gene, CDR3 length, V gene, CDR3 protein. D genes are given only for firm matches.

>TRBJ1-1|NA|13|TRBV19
CASSRLGHTEAFF
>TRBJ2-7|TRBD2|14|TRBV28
CAAQRPAGVLEQYF
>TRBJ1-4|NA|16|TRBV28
CASSSQGKETNEKLFF
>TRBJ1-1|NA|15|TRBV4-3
CASSQDRAGRRVAFF
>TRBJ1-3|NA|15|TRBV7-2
CASSRVLSSGNTIYF
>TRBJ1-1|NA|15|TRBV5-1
CASSSTIGGYTEAFF
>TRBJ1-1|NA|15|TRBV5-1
CASSLQGTIGTEAFF
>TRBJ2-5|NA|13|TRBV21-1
CASSKEGGETQYF
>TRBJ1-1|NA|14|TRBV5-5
CASSLAGGGGEAFF
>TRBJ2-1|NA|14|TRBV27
CASTRRGSYNEQFF
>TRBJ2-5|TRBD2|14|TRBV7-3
CASSLTGTSETQYF
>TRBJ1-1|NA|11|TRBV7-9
CASSLEEGAFF
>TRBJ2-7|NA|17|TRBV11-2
CASSLDAGTVLTYEQYF
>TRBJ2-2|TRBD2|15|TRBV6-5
CASSLTSVNTGELFF
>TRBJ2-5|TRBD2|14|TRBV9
CASSPRGDGETQYF
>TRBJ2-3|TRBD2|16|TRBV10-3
CAITSLTSGSTDTQYF
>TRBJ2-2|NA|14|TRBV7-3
CASSTQGVTGELFF
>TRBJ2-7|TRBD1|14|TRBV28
CAARGQGGTYEQYF
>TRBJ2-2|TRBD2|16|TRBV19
CASAPRDYRYTGELFF
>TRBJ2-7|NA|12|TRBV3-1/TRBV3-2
CASSQGGTALDF
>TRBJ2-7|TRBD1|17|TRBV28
CASSPSPDRGLLYEQYF
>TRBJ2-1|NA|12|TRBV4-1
CASSQNPGEQFF
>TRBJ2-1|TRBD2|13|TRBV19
CASSAGGAHEQFF
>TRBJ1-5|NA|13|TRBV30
CAWSTGGNQPQHF
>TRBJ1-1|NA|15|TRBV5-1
CASSLLGRENTEAFF
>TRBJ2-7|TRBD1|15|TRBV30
CAWPNLDRGQYEQYF
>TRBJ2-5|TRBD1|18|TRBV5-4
CASSLRLINRGLGETQYF
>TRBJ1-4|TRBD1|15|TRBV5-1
CASSLVGDRTEKLFF
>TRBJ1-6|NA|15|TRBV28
CASSLRHSYNSPLHF
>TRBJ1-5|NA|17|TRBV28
CASKTVYLSDSNQPQHF
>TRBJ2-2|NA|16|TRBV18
CASSPQEGLNTGELFF
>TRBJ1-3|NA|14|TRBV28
CASSLRGVINTIYF
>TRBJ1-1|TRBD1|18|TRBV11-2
CASSLGVTGRSEGTEAFF
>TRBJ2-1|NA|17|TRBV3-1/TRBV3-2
CASSQGTRGNSYNEQFF
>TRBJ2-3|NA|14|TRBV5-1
CASSRGSSTDTQYF
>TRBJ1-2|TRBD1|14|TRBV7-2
CASSPRTGQDGYTF
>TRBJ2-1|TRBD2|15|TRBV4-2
CASSRAGAYDNEQFF
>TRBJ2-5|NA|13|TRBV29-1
CSVEDLGGETQYF
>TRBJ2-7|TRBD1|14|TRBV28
CASRQDRVVSEQYF
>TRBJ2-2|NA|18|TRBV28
CASSLSPSPSGGNGELFF
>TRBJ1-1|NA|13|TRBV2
CASTSRQGSEAFF
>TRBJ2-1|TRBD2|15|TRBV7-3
CASSPSSGSFYEQFF
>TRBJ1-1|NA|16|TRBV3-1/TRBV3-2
CASSQDSAGVNTEAFF
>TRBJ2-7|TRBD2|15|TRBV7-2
CASSLASGDSYEQYF
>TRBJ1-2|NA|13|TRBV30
CAWRPGQSYGYTF
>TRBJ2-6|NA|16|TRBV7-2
CASSSPRLAGANVLTF
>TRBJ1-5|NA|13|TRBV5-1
CASSSRDFQPQHF
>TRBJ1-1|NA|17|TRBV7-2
CASTQKLVGHSNTEAFF
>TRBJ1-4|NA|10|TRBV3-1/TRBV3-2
CATGIEKLFF
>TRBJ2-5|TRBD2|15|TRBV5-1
CASSLGLGLQETQYF
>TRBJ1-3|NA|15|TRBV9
CASSVGGGHGNTIYF
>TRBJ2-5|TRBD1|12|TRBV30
CACRRGLETQYF
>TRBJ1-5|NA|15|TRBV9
CASSVGWGPNQPQHF
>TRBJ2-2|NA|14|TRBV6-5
CASSYDWSTGELFF
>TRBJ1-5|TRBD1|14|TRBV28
CASRRQGAVQPQHF
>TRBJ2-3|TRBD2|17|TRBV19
CASRTAGLADSTDTQYF
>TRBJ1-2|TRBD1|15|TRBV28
CASSIRDRVRKGYTF